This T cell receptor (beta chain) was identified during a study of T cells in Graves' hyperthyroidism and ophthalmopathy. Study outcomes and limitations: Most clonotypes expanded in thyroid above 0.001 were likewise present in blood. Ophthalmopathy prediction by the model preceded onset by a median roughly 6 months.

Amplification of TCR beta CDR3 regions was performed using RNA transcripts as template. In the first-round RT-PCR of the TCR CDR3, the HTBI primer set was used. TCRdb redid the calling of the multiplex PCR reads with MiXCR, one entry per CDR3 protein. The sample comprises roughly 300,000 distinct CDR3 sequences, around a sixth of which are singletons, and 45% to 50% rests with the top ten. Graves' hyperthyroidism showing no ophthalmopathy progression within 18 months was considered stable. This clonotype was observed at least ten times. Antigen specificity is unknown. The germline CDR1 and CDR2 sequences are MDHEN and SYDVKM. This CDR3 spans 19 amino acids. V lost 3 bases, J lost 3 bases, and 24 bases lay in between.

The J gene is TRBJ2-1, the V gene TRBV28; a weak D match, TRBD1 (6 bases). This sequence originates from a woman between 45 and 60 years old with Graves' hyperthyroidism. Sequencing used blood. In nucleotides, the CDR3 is TGTGCCAGCAGTTTTATGCCTGGCAGGGGAAAGGCGGACTACAATGAGCAGTTCTTC. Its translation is CASSFMPGRGKADYNEQFF.